This TCR beta chain comes out of a study of blood T cell repertoires in COVID-19. Looking at the study overall: Collection of acute and convalescent COVID-19 samples took place in the United States, Italy and Spain.

Only in-frame clones appear in the TCRdb table, and some are missing; sequencing was by immunoSEQ multiplex PCR. The table shows around 230,000 clones, with about four fifths occurring only once. CDR3 length equals 17 residues. V lost 1 base and J lost 0, with 10 bases in between. Germline V gene lookup returns CDR1 MNHNS and CDR2 SASEGT. This clone was detected a few times. This receptor was taken from a woman of 80 years or more with acute or convalescent COVID-19. V and J are TRBV6-1 and TRBJ2-6; tentatively, D is TRBD1 (6 bases). The sample consisted of peripheral blood. The CDR3 DNA reads TGTGCCAGCAGTGAAGGGACAGTTATCTCTGGGGCCAACGTCCTGACTTTC. This translates into CASSEGTVISGANVLTF.